The entry below describes one T cell receptor (beta chain). No antigen is known for it. V lost 0 bases and J 7 bases, leaving 14 bases between the germline ends. There are 14 residues in the CDR3. Germline loops: CDR1 SGHNT, CDR2 YYREEE (reference sequence). Data came from immunoSEQ multiplex PCR; TCRdb stores just in-frame clones and leaves some out. This table has around 110,000 clones, roughly 87% appearing once. The sample belongs to a study of T cell responses to AZD1222 COVID-19 vaccine. Findings of the study overall: None of the repertoires were sampled until the peak T cell response had passed.

The sequence derives from an adult in good health. V and J are TRBV5-4 and TRBJ2-7; a weak D match, TRBD1 (6 bases). This specimen consisted of peripheral blood, obtained on day 0 of AZD1222 vaccination. The CDR3 sequence is CASSLGQDLLEQYF. Written as DNA, the CDR3 is TGTGCCAGCAGCTTGGGACAGGACCTCTTAGAGCAGTACTTC.